This TCR beta chain was observed in a study of cytomegalovirus exposure and HLA in healthy donors (dated by TCRdb to 2015 to 2018). Some background on the complete study: According to a later analysis, the 120 or so validation repertoires were produced on the same platform as the roughly 700 repertoires of the first cohort. The study aimed to test whether cataloging public T cell receptors could reveal signatures of past pathogen exposure. A separate validation cohort of 100 to 150 different subjects was used in addition to the approximately 700-subject first cohort. To predict cytomegalovirus infection status, the study combined high-throughput TCR immunosequencing, statistical association of individual TCRs with disease status, and machine learning.

Notes on this clone: Its antigen target is currently unknown. There are no base qualities to consult, and no much larger clone falls within one base.

The investigation overall reported the following: The study gave a list of 150 to 200 TCR beta chains associated with cytomegalovirus. Of the cluster scores, around 95% were above 0 in a later analysis, which found that TCRs clustered in the first cohort also tended to co-occur in the 95 to 150 validation repertoires. The validation cohort had no HLA typing available for a later analysis, so co-occurrence within that cohort was assessed over all 120 or so repertoires. The classifier was reported to diagnose cytomegalovirus status with high specificity and sensitivity in both the original and validation cohorts. While some public TCRs were present in many individuals, most TCR sequences turned up only very rarely across donors. Three of the identified cytomegalovirus-associated TCR beta chains were confirmed in vitro to be specific for cytomegalovirus antigens. It was suggested by the authors that the approach could potentially be generalized to other disease states and immunological phenotypes.

Donors formed part of the validation cohort, which comprised 120 or so subjects and was distinct from the first cohort of fewer than 750 subjects. Receptor libraries were prepared by the immunoSEQ multiplex PCR assay. The paper's data handling went like this. A statistical classification framework was developed to diagnose cytomegalovirus status using the catalog of TCR beta chain sequences. TCRdb mirrors the immuneACCESS table, restricted to in-frame sequences. Some clones are absent from its copies; in checked studies, under half trace to an unresolved V gene, and the reason for the others is unknown. V and J calls and clone size are given by that table; D and trimming were obtained from the DNA. For this sample there are around 350,000 clones; 75% to 90% appear just once. The biggest ten clones account for roughly 0.75% of the sample. V loses 3 bases, J loses 3 bases, and the germline ends lie 15 bases apart. The CDR3 spans 14 residues, from the cysteine through the phenylalanine. Only the CDR3 part of the read is kept: 42 bases, read in frame from the first base. From the germline V gene, CDR1 is SQVTM and CDR2 is ANQGSEA.

The clonotype comes from a woman aged 18-30 years in good health and CMV-seronegative. The rearrangement joined TRBV29-1 to TRBJ2-7; TRBD1 is perhaps the D gene, given 5 matching bases. The sequenced sample consisted of PBMCs. The nucleotides are TGCAGCGTTGAGGAAGGGCAGGGCCTCTACGAGCAGTACTTC. This gives the protein CSVEEGQGLYEQYF.